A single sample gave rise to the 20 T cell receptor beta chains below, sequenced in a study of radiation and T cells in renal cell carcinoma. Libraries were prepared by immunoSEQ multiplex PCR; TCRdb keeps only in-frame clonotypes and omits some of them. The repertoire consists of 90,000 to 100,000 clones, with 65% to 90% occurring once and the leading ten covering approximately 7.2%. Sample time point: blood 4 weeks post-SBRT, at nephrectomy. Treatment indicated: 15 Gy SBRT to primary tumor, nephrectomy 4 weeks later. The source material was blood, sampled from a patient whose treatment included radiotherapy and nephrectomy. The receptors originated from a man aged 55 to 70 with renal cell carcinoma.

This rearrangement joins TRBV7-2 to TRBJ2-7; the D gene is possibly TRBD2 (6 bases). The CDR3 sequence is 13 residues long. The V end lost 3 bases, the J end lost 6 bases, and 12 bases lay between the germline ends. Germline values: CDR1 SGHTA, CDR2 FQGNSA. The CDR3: CASSLARESEQYF. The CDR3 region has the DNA TGTGCCAGCAGCTTGGCCCGGGAGAGCGAGCAGTACTTC.

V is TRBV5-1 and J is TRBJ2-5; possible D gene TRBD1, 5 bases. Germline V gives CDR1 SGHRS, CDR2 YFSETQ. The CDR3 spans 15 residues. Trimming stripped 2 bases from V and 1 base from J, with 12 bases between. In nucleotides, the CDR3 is TGCGCCAGCAGCTTACACGACAGCGTCCAAGAGACCCAGTACTTC. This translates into CASSLHDSVQETQYF.

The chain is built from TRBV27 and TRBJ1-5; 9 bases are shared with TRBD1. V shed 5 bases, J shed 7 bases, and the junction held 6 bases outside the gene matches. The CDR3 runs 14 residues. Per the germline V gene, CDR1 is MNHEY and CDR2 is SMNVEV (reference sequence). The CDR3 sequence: CASSPGQGHQPQHF. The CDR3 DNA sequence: TGTGCCAGCAGTCCGGGACAGGGACACCAGCCCCAGCATTTT.

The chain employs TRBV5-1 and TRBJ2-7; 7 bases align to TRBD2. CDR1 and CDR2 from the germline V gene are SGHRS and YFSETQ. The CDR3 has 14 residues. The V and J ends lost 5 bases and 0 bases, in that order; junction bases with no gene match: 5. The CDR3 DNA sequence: TGCGCCAGCAGACGGGAGGAGGACTCCTACGAGCAGTACTTC. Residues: CASRREEDSYEQYF.

CDR3 sequence: CASSPLAGAYYEQYF. The CDR3 nucleotides are TGCGCCAGCAGCCCCCTAGCGGGAGCCTACTACGAGCAGTACTTC. The V call is TRBV5-1, the J call TRBJ2-7; 10 bases align to TRBD2. Germline V gives CDR1 SGHRS, CDR2 YFSETQ. This CDR3 region has 15 residues. V gave up 4 bases and J gave up 3 bases; unmatched junction bases: 7.

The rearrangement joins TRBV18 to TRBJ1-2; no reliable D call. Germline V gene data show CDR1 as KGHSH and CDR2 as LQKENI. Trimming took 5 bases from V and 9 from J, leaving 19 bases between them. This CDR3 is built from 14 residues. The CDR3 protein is CASSTRGTSESYTF. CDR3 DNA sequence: TGTGCCAGCTCAACGCGGGGTACGAGCGAGAGCTACACCTTC.

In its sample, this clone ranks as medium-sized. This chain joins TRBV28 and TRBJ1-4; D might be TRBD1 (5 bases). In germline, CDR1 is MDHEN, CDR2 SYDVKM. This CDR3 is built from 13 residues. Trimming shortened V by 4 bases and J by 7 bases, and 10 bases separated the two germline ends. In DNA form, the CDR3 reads TGTGCCAGCAGTTCAGGGAATCGTGAAAAACTGTTTTTT. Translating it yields CASSSGNREKLFF.

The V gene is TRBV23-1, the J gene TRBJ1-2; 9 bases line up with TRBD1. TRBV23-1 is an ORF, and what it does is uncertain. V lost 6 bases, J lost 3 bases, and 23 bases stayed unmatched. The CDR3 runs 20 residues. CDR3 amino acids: CASRLTGGYTMAAWHYGYTF. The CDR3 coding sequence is TGCGCCAGCAGGCTTACAGGGGGCTACACTATGGCTGCCTGGCACTATGGCTACACCTTC.

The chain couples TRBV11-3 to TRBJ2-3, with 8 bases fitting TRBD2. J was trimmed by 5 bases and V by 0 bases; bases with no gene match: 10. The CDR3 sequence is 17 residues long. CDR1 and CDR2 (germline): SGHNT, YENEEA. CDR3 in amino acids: CASSLDGRALGGDTQYF. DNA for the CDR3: TGTGCCAGCAGCTTAGACGGGAGGGCCCTCGGGGGAGATACGCAGTATTTT.

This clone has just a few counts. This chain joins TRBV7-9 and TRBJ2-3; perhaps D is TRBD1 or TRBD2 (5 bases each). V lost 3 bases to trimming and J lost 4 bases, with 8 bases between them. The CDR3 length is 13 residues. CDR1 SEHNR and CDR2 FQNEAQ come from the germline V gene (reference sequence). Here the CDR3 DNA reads TGTGCCAGCAGCTTCGAGGGACCAGATACGCAGTATTTT. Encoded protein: CASSFEGPDTQYF.

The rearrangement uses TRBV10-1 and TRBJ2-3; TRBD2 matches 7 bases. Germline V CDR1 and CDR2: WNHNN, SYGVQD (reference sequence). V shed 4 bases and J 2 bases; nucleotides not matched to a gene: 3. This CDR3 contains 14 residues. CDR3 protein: CASSVGGNTDTQYF. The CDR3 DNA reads TGCGCCAGCAGTGTCGGGGGGAACACAGATACGCAGTATTTT.

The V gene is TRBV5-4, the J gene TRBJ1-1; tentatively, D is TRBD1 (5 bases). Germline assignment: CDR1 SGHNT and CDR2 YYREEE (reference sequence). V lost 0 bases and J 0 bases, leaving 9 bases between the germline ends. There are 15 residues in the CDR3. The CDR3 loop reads CASSLELGLNTEAFF. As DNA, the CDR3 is TGTGCCAGCAGCTTGGAACTGGGGCTGAACACTGAAGCTTTCTTT.

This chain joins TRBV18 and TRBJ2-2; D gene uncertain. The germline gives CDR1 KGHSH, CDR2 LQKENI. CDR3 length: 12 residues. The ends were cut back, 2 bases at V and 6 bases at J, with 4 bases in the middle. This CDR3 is CASSPIPGELFF. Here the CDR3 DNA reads TGTGCCAGCTCACCAATTCCCGGGGAGCTGTTTTTT.

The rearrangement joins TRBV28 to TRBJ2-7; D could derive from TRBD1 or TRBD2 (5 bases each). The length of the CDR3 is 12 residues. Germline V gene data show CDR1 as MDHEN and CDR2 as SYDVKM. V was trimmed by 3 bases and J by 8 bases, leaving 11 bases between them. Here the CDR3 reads CASSLIRGKQYF. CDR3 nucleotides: TGTGCCAGCAGTTTGATCCGGGGCAAGCAGTACTTC.

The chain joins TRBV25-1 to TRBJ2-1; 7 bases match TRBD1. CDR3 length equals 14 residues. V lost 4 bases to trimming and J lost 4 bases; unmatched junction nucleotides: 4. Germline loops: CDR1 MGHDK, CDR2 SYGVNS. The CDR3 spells CASSGQGLYNEQFF. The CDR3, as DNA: TGTGCCAGCAGTGGACAGGGTCTGTACAATGAGCAGTTCTTC.

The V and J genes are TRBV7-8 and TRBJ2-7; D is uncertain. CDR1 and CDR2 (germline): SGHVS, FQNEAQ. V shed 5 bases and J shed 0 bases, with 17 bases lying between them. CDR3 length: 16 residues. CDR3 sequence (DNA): TGTGCCAGCAGCGGCCAGCCGGCAACCCTCTCCTACGAGCAGTACTTC. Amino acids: CASSGQPATLSYEQYF.

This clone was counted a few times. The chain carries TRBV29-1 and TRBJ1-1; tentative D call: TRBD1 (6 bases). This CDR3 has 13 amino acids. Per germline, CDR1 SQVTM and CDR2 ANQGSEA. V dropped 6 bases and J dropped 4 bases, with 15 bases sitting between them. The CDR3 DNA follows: TGCAGCGTGGGAACAGGGAGAGGCACTGAAGCTTTCTTT. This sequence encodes CSVGTGRGTEAFF.

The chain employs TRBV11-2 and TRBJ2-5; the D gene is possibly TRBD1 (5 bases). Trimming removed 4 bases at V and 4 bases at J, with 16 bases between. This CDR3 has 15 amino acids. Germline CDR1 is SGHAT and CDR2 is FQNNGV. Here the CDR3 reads CASSSNPTGVETQYF. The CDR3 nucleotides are TGTGCCAGCAGCTCCAACCCTACAGGAGTAGAGACCCAGTACTTC.

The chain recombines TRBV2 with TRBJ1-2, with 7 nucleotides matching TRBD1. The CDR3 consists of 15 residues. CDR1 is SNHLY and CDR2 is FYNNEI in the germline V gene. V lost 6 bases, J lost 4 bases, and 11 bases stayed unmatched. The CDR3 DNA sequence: TGTGCCAGCAGCCAAGAACAGGGGTCTACCTATGGCTACACCTTC. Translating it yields CASSQEQGSTYGYTF. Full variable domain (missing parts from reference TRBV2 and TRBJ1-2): EPEVTQTPSHQVTQMGQEVILRCVPISNHLYFYWYRQILGQKVEFLVSFYNNEISEKSEIFDDQFSVERPDGSNFTLKIRSTKLEDSAMYFCASSQEQGSTYGYTFGSGTRLTVV.

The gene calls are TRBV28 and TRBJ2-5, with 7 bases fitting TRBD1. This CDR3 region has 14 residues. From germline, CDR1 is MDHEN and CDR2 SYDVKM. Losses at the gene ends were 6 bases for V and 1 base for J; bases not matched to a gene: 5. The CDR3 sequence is CASRMTGSQETQYF. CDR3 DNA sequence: TGTGCCAGCAGGATGACAGGGAGCCAAGAGACCCAGTACTTC.